The rows below give T cell receptor beta chains drawn from one sample of a study of shared clonotypes between healthy human individuals. Produced via immunoSEQ multiplex PCR; TCRdb's table is partial and in-frame only. The table has fewer than 800,000 clones, just over 90% seen once. Sequenced material: naive CD8+ T cells sorted from blood. Receptor source: a man aged 30 to 45 in good health. Both conserved end residues are part of each CDR3. A D gene is named only where the DNA matches it firmly. Size values are once, few and many counts, or a class for expanded clones, and some rows have none.

TRBV28	TRBD1	.	15	TRBJ2-5	CASSLGTGDWETQYF	TGTGCCAGCAGTTTAGGGACAGGGGACTGGGAGACCCAGTACTTC
TRBV28	.	.	13	TRBJ2-3	CASSLLLVDTQYF	TGTGCCAGCAGTTTACTCTTGGTAGATACGCAGTATTTT
TRBV6-5	TRBD1	.	15	TRBJ1-1	CASSYTGEGDTEAFF	TGTGCCAGCAGTTACACAGGGGAGGGAGACACTGAAGCTTTCTTT
TRBV27	.	.	14	TRBJ2-1	CASSLPHIAHEQFF	TGTGCCAGCAGCCTTCCACACATAGCGCATGAGCAGTTCTTC
TRBV2	TRBD1	.	15	TRBJ2-7	CASSESTGAAYEQYF	TGTGCCAGCAGTGAATCGACAGGGGCGGCCTACGAGCAGTACTTC
TRBV5-5	.	.	14	TRBJ2-7	CASSLIRFGYEQYF	TGTGCCAGCAGCTTGATCAGATTCGGCTACGAGCAGTACTTC
TRBV2	TRBD1	.	16	TRBJ1-4	CASSLDRGPTNEKLFF	TGTGCCAGCAGTCTCGACAGGGGCCCAACTAATGAAAAACTGTTTTTT
TRBV7-9	.	once	17	TRBJ2-7	CASSLAPGISYSYEQYF	TGTGCCAGCAGCTTAGCCCCAGGAATAAGTTACTCCTACGAGCAGTACTTC
TRBV14	.	few	14	TRBJ2-7	CASSQWPISYEQYF	TGTGCCAGCAGCCAATGGCCTATCTCCTACGAGCAGTACTTC
TRBV7-9	TRBD2	.	15	TRBJ2-7	CASSPGGSAGYEQYF	TGTGCCAGCAGCCCGGGGGGTAGTGCGGGCTACGAGCAGTACTTC
TRBV4-2	TRBD1	.	16	TRBJ2-2	CASSQDSKQGTGELFF	TGTGCCAGCAGCCAAGATAGTAAACAGGGGACCGGGGAGCTGTTTTTT
TRBV7-9	TRBD2	once	16	TRBJ2-1	CASSIQGLVIDNEQFF	TGTGCCAGCAGCATTCAAGGACTAGTAATCGACAATGAGCAGTTCTTC
TRBV4-3	TRBD2	.	17	TRBJ2-7	CASSQDHLLAGGYEQYF	TGCGCCAGCAGCCAAGATCACTTGCTAGCGGGAGGCTACGAGCAGTACTTC
TRBV11-2	.	.	15	TRBJ1-1	CASSLDRVGVTEAFF	TGTGCCAGCAGCTTAGATCGGGTCGGGGTCACTGAAGCTTTCTTT
TRBV7-9	.	.	14	TRBJ2-7	CASSLVQGGSEQYF	TGTGCCAGCAGCTTAGTACAGGGTGGCAGCGAGCAGTACTTC
TRBV15	.	.	13	TRBJ2-7	CATSREVTYEQYF	TGTGCCACCAGCAGAGAGGTCACCTACGAGCAGTACTTC
TRBV7-2	TRBD2	once	15	TRBJ2-4	CASSTLAGGRDIQYF	TGTGCCAGCAGCACCCTGGCGGGAGGCAGGGACATTCAGTACTTC
TRBV4-1	TRBD1	.	15	TRBJ2-1	CASSQAGQGYNEQFF	TGCGCCAGCAGCCAAGCGGGACAGGGATACAATGAGCAGTTCTTC
TRBV4-1	TRBD1	few	16	TRBJ1-5	CASSQVSGGQYQPQHF	TGCGCCAGCAGCCAAGTCTCAGGGGGCCAATATCAGCCCCAGCATTTT
TRBV15	.	.	15	TRBJ1-3	CATASSLSSGNTIYF	TGTGCCACCGCGTCCAGTCTTAGCTCTGGAAACACCATATATTTT
TRBV28	TRBD1	.	14	TRBJ1-2	CASSLGQGARSYTF	TGTGCCAGCAGTTTAGGACAGGGGGCGCGCAGCTACACCTTC
TRBV5-1	.	.	13	TRBJ2-7	CASPRTEYYEQYF	TGCGCCAGCCCAAGGACAGAATACTACGAGCAGTACTTC
TRBV6-1	.	.	15	TRBJ2-7	CASSEFESQPYEQYF	TGTGCCAGCAGTGAATTTGAAAGCCAACCTTACGAGCAGTACTTC
TRBV10-3	.	.	14	TRBJ2-3	CAISLSASPDTQYF	TGTGCCATCAGTCTATCGGCTAGCCCAGATACGCAGTATTTT
TRBV21-1	.	.	14	TRBJ2-7	CASSKGRPTYEQYF	TGTGCCAGCAGCAAAGGAAGGCCCACCTACGAGCAGTACTTC
TRBV15	.	.	12	TRBJ2-7	CATSQGNIEQYF	TGTGCCACCAGCCAAGGAAATATCGAGCAGTACTTC
TRBV7-9	.	.	13	TRBJ1-1	CASTFLAAAEAFF	TGTGCCAGCACTTTCTTGGCAGCCGCTGAAGCTTTCTTT
TRBV7-2	.	.	13	TRBJ2-7	CASSLNGGREQYF	TGTGCCAGCAGCTTAAATGGGGGGAGAGAGCAGTACTTC
TRBV27	.	.	15	TRBJ2-7	CASSLKGWNTYEQYF	TGTGCCAGCAGTTTAAAGGGCTGGAACACTTACGAGCAGTACTTC
TRBV5-1	.	.	15	TRBJ2-7	CASSSVDGSSYEQYF	TGCGCCAGCAGCTCCGTGGACGGATCCTCCTACGAGCAGTACTTC
TRBV5-6	TRBD2	.	14	TRBJ2-7	CASSFSGSAYEQYF	TGTGCCAGCAGCTTTAGCGGGAGTGCCTACGAGCAGTACTTC
TRBV27	TRBD1	.	18	TRBJ1-4	CASRKQGRVLRTNEKLFF	TGTGCCAGCAGGAAACAGGGGAGAGTATTAAGGACTAATGAAAAACTGTTTTTT
TRBV7-9	TRBD2	.	16	TRBJ2-5	CASSFWTSLYRETQYF	TGTGCCAGCAGCTTTTGGACTAGTTTATACCGAGAGACCCAGTACTTC
TRBV2	TRBD1	.	15	TRBJ1-1	CASPLLGTGGEGAFF	TGTGCCAGCCCATTATTAGGGACAGGGGGCGAAGGAGCTTTCTTT
TRBV5-1	.	.	13	TRBJ2-1	CASSLDGGGEQFF	TGCGCCAGCAGCTTGGATGGAGGCGGTGAGCAGTTCTTC
TRBV4-1	.	.	14	TRBJ2-7	CASSHPGAAYEQYF	TGCGCCAGCAGCCATCCTGGGGCAGCTTACGAGCAGTACTTC
TRBV7-9	.	.	14	TRBJ1-4	CASSSGRLNEKLFF	TGTGCCAGCAGCTCCGGCAGGCTAAATGAAAAACTGTTTTTT